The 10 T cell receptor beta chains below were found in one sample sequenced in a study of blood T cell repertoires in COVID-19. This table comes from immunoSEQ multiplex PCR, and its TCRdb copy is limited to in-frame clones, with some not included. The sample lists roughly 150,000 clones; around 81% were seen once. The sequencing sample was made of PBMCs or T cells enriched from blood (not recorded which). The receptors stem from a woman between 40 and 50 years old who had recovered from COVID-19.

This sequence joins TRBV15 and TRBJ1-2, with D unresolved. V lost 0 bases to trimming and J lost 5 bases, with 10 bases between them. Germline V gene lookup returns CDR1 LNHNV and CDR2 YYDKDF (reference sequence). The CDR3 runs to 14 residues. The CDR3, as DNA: TGTGCCACCAGCAGAGATCTGGCTTCGTATGGCTACACCTTC. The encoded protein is CATSRDLASYGYTF.

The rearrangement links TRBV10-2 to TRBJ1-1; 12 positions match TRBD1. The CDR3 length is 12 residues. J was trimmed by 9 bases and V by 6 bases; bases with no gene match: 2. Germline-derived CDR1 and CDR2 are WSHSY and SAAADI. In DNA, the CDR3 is TGCGCCAGCAGGGGGGACAGGGGGCAAGCTTTCTTT. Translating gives CASRGDRGQAFF.

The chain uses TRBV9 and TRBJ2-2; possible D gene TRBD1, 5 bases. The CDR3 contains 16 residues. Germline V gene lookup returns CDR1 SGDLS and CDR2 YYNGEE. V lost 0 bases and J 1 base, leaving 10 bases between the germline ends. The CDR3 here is CASSVDPGQNTGELFF. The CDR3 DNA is TGTGCCAGCAGCGTAGACCCCGGACAGAACACCGGGGAGCTGTTTTTT.

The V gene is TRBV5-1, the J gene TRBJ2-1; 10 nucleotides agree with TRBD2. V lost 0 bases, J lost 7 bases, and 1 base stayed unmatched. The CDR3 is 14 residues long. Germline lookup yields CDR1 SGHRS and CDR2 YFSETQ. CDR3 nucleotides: TGCGCCAGCAGCTTGGGGACTAGCGGAAATGAGCAGTTCTTC. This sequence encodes CASSLGTSGNEQFF.

The CDR3 nucleotides read TGCGCCAGCAGCCATCCGGGACAGGTGACTGAAGCTTTCTTT. This sequence encodes CASSHPGQVTEAFF. The V call is TRBV4-1, the J call TRBJ1-1; TRBD1 matches 8 bases. V gave up 3 bases and J gave up 5 bases; unmatched junction bases: 5. Germline CDR1 and CDR2: MGHRA and YSYEKL. CDR3 size: 14 residues.

CDR3 sequence reads: CASSVNGGAKQPQHF. The CDR3 region has the DNA TGTGCCAGCAGCGTAAATGGGGGCGCGAAACAGCCCCAGCATTTT. The V gene is TRBV7-3, the J gene TRBJ1-5; tentative D call: TRBD1 (6 bases). There are 15 residues in the CDR3. Trimming shortened V by 5 bases and J by 7 bases, and 18 bases separated the two germline ends. Germline V gene data show CDR1 as SGHTA and CDR2 as FQGTGA.

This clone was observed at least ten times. The CDR3: CASSLIGGRPQHF. The CDR3, as DNA: TGTGCCAGCAGCTTAATCGGGGGGAGACCCCAGCATTTT. The chain has TRBV7-2 and TRBJ1-5; possible D gene TRBD1, 5 bases. The CDR3 runs 13 residues. In germline, CDR1 is SGHTA, CDR2 FQGNSA. V shed 2 bases and J shed 10 bases, with 12 bases lying between them.

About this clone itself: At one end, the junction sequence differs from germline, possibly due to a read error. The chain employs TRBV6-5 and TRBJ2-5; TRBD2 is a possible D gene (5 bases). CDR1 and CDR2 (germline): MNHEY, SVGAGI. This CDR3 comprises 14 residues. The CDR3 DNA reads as TGTGCCAGCAGTTACTCTGAGGGCCAAGGGACCCAGTACTTC. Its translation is CASSYSEGQGTQYF.

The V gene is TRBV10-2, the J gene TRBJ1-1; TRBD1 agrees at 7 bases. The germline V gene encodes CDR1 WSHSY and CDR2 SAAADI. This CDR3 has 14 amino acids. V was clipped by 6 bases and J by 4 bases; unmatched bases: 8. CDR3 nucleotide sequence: TGCGCCAGCAGGGAACTGACAGGGCCCACTGAAGCTTTCTTT. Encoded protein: CASRELTGPTEAFF.

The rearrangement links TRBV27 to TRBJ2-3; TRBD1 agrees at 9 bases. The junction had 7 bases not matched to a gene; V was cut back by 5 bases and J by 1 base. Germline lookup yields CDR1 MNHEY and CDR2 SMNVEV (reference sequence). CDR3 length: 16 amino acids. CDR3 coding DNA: TGTGCCAGCAGTCTTCGGGACAGGGTGGGCACAGATACGCAGTATTTT. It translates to CASSLRDRVGTDTQYF.